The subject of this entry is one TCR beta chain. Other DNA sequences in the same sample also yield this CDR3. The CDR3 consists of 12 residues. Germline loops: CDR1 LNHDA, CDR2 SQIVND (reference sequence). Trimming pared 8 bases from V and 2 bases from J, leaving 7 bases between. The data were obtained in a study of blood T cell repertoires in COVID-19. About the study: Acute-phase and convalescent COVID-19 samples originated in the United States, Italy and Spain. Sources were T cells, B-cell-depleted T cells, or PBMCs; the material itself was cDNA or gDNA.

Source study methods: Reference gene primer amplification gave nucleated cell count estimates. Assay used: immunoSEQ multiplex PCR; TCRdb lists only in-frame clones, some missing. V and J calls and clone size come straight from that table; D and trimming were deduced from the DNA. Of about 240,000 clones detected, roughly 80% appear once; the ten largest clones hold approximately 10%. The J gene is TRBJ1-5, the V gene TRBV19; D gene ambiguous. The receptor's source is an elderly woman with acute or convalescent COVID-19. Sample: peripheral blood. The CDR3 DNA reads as TGTGCCAGTTCCAGCGGCAATCAGCCCCAGCATTTT. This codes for CASSSGNQPQHF.